This TCR beta chain was identified in a study of blood T cell repertoires in COVID-19. Study background: The samples span acute and convalescent COVID-19 from the United States, Italy and Spain.

CDR1 and CDR2 (germline): MNHEY, SVGAGI. The CDR3 spans 14 residues. Original methodology: Amplifying reference gene primers gave estimates of nucleated cell counts. The protocol was immunoSEQ multiplex PCR, while the TCRdb copy is restricted to in-frame clones and leaves out a portion. V and J calls and clone size are as listed in that table; D and trimming were resolved from the DNA. Of approximately 210,000 clones listed, 83% are singletons. The source of this sequence is a woman in her 70s with active or convalescent COVID-19. Sequencing was carried out using peripheral blood. The genes are TRBV6-5 and TRBJ2-2, with TRBD1 matching 9 bases. CDR3 protein: CASLPGQGAGELFF. The CDR3 nucleotides are TGTGCGAGTTTACCGGGACAGGGTGCCGGGGAGCTGTTTTTT.